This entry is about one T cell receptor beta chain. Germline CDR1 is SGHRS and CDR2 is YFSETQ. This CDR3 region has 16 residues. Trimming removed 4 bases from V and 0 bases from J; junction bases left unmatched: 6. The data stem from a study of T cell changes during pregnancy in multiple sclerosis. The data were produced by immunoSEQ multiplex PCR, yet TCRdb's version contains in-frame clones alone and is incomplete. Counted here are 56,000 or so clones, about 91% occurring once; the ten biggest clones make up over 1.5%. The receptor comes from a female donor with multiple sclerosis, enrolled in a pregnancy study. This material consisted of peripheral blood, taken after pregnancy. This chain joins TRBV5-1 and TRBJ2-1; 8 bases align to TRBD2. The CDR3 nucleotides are TGCGCCAGCAGCCCCCGGGGGGGCCGCTCCTACAATGAGCAGTTCTTC. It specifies CASSPRGGRSYNEQFF.